The 32 T cell receptor beta chains below come from one sample, sequenced in a study of regulatory T cells in long-lasting Graves disease. Construction of the TCR beta libraries employed iRepertoire HTBI primers in conjunction with Arm-PCR of CDR3 regions. MiXCR, run by TCRdb on the multiplex PCR reads, gives a single entry per CDR3 protein. The sample has 400,000 to 500,000 distinct CDR3 sequences, around 20% seen once. Sample time point: persistent/refractory GD, antithyroid drugs over 5 years with positive TRAb. From RNA extracted from PBMCs, the TCR library was made. The sequences come from peripheral blood mononuclear cells (PBMCs), collected when the disease was refractory, from a patient treated with antithyroid drugs. These receptor sequences come from a female donor with Graves disease.

This clonotype occurred many times. The V call is TRBV3-1, the J call TRBJ2-7; D may be TRBD2 (6 bases). The V and J ends lost 1 base and 3 bases respectively, with 10 bases between them. The CDR3 runs 14 residues. In germline, CDR1 is LGHDT, CDR2 YNNKEL (reference sequence). The CDR3 region is CASSQVGGSYEQYF. The CDR3 DNA sequence: TGTGCCAGCAGCCAAGTGGGGGGTAGCTACGAGCAGTACTTC.

This clonotype was counted ten times or more. The chain recombines TRBV7-8 with TRBJ2-7; D not certain. V was shortened by 5 bases and J by 2 bases, with 13 bases between the two germline ends. The CDR3 is made up of 14 amino acids. CDR1 is SGHVS, CDR2 FQNEAQ, per germline. The CDR3 DNA reads TGTGCCAGCAGCCCCGCACGGGTTACCTACGAGCAGTACTTC. Translated: CASSPARVTYEQYF.

This clonotype was counted a few times. The junction departs from germline at one end; a sequencing error may be responsible. The chain links TRBV4-1 to TRBJ2-2; 10 positions agree with TRBD2. CDR1 is MGHRA, CDR2 YSYEKL, per germline. This CDR3 is 15 amino acids long. DNA of the CDR3: TGTGCCAGCAGCCTACTAGCGGGACGCACCGGGGAGCTGTTTTTT. It encodes CASSLLAGRTGELFF.

This clonotype was seen only a few times. The chain combines TRBV5-1 with TRBJ2-2; no clear D gene. V gave up 0 bases and J gave up 6 bases, with 15 bases separating them. Germline lookup yields CDR1 SGHRS and CDR2 YFSETQ. The CDR3 totals 16 residues. CDR3 DNA sequence: TGCGCCAGCAGCTTGGCCGGTATAGTCCTAGCCGGGGAGCTGTTTTTT. Protein sequence: CASSLAGIVLAGELFF.

The rearrangement joins TRBV5-1 to TRBJ2-5; D remains unclear. CDR3 length equals 12 residues. Germline assignment: CDR1 SGHRS and CDR2 YFSETQ. Trimming shortened V by 4 bases and J by 5 bases, and 9 bases separated the two germline ends. DNA for the CDR3: TGCGCCAGCAGCGACAAGCTGGAGACCCAGTACTTC. Residues: CASSDKLETQYF.

The chain joins TRBV11-3 to TRBJ2-1; D perhaps matches TRBD2 (6 bases). Trimming cost V 5 bases and J 8 bases, with 16 bases left between them. The CDR3 is made up of 14 amino acids. Germline V gene sequence: CDR1 SGHNT, CDR2 YENEEA. The CDR3, as DNA: TGTGCCAGCAGCCCCACTAGCTTCGGCTATGAGCAGTTCTTC. This encodes CASSPTSFGYEQFF.

The V gene is TRBV5-1, the J gene TRBJ2-7; TRBD1 agrees at 10 bases. Germline values: CDR1 SGHRS, CDR2 YFSETQ. With V trimmed by 2 bases and J by 8 bases, 16 bases remained unmatched. The CDR3 has 17 amino acids. DNA of the CDR3: TGCGCCAGCAGCTTACTTCCTCCGGGACAGGGGCTCAGTAAGCAGTACTTC. This encodes CASSLLPPGQGLSKQYF.

About this clonotype: One end of the junction is discordant with germline, which a read error may explain. The CDR3 loop reads CASSQSLSAYERYF. CDR3 coding DNA: TGTGCCAGCAGCCAATCCTTATCAGCCTACGAGCGGTACTTC. The V gene is TRBV3-1, the J gene TRBJ2-7; D unclear. The CDR3 extends over 14 amino acids. The V gene's germline CDR1 is LGHDT and CDR2 YNNKEL (reference sequence).

This clonotype showed up just a few times. Sequence at one end of the junction differs from germline and may be a read error. The chain is built from TRBV11-2 and TRBJ2-5; D is unresolved. CDR3 length: 12 residues. From germline, CDR1 is SGHAT and CDR2 FQNNGV. CDR3 nucleotides: TGTGCCAGCGGAGCTTACCAAGAGACCCAATACTTC. This codes for CASGAYQETQYF.

The table lists this clonotype with a few counts. The V call is TRBV6-2 or TRBV6-3, the J call TRBJ1-1, with D possibly being TRBD1 (6 bases). The V end lost 5 bases, the J end lost 11 bases, and 18 bases lay between the germline ends. CDR3 size: 13 residues. Germline CDR1 is MNHEY and CDR2 is SVGEGT. CDR3 DNA sequence: TGTGCCAGCAGTGAAGCGTGGGGGCAATCGGCTTTCTTT. It translates to CASSEAWGQSAFF.

Turning to this clonotype: This may be a read error, as it is one base from a much larger clone. The chain carries TRBV7-8 and TRBJ2-7; no clear D gene. From germline, CDR1 is SGHVS and CDR2 FQNEAQ. The CDR3 is 14 residues long. CDR3 nucleotide sequence: TGTGCCAGCAGCTTAGGATACAGCTCCTACGAGCAGCACTTC. This translates into CASSLGYSSYEQHF.

The V and J genes are TRBV27 and TRBJ2-7, with D unresolved. CDR3 length equals 13 residues. Germline values: CDR1 MNHEY, CDR2 SMNVEV (reference sequence). The V and J ends lost 10 bases and 5 bases respectively, with 18 bases between them. The CDR3 DNA follows: TGTGCCACCCGACCTCAACATACCCACGAGCAGTACTTC. Protein sequence: CATRPQHTHEQYF.

The chain combines TRBV5-1 with TRBJ1-5; D not certain. The V and J ends lost 4 bases and 2 bases respectively, with 13 bases between them. This CDR3 has 15 residues. The germline V gene has CDR1 SGHRS and CDR2 YFSETQ. DNA for the CDR3: TGCGCCAGCAGCAAGGGAGAGTTGGGCAATCAGCCCCAGCATTTT. Translating gives CASSKGELGNQPQHF.

This clonotype has a count of ten or more. This chain uses TRBV6-5 with TRBJ1-5; D is unresolved. Trimming removed 2 bases from V and 4 bases from J, with 9 bases in between. Germline CDR1 reads MNHEY; CDR2 reads SVGAGI. This CDR3 spans 14 amino acids. CDR3 residues: CASSYRRQNQPQHF. CDR3 DNA: TGTGCCAGCAGTTACCGTAGGCAAAATCAGCCCCAGCATTTT.

J is TRBJ2-6 and V is TRBV28; D remains unclear. CDR1 is MDHEN, CDR2 SYDVKM, per germline. CDR3 length: 15 residues. The V end was cut by 1 base, the J end by 4 bases, with 8 bases between. The CDR3 nucleotides read TGTGCCAGCAGTTTATTGAGTTTAGGGGCCAACGTCCTGACTTTC. Translation: CASSLLSLGANVLTF. Looking up the rest from reference TRBV28 and TRBJ2-6 gives the full variable domain: DVKVTQSSRYLVKRTGEKVFLECVQDMDHENMFWYRQDPGLGLRLIYFSYDVKMKEKGDIPEGYSVSREKKERFSLILESASTNQTSMYLCASSLLSLGANVLTFGAGSRLTVL.

This clonotype came up many times. This rearrangement joins TRBV2 to TRBJ2-7; 14 bases fit TRBD2. The CDR3 covers 14 residues. V shed 8 bases, J shed 4 bases, and the junction held 4 bases outside the gene matches. Germline CDR1 and CDR2: SNHLY and FYNNEI. CDR3 in amino acids: CASDGTSGRYEQYF. CDR3 sequence (DNA): TGTGCCAGCGACGGGACTAGCGGGAGATACGAGCAGTACTTC.

This clonotype has a handful of counts. The chain uses TRBV2 and TRBJ2-2; TRBD1 might be the D (5 bases). V was clipped by 6 bases and J by 6 bases, with 17 bases between them. The germline V gene has CDR1 SNHLY and CDR2 FYNNEI. This CDR3 comprises 15 residues. CDR3 amino acids: CASRDKGSRAGELFF. The DNA of the CDR3 is TGTGCCAGCAGGGACAAGGGAAGCAGGGCCGGGGAGCTGTTTTTT.

This clonotype was seen at least ten times. The chain carries TRBV19 and TRBJ1-2; TRBD1 aligns across 12 bases. J gave up 4 bases and V 2 bases, and 8 bases lay outside the gene matches. The CDR3 consists of 17 residues. Germline CDR1 is LNHDA and CDR2 is SQIVND (reference sequence). The CDR3 sequence: CASSIKGTGGLAYGYTF. CDR3 coding DNA: TGTGCCAGTAGTATAAAAGGGACAGGGGGCCTCGCCTATGGCTACACCTTC.

Ten or more counts support this clonotype. The chain employs TRBV11-2 and TRBJ2-5; D is perhaps TRBD1 (5 bases). Trimming shortened V by 1 base and J by 5 bases, and 17 bases separated the two germline ends. Germline CDR1 is SGHAT and CDR2 is FQNNGV. The CDR3 has 16 residues. The DNA of the CDR3 is TGTGCCAGCAGCTTAGTACAACAGGAGTCTCGGGAGACCCAGTACTTC. Translated: CASSLVQQESRETQYF.

This clonotype was found many times. The rearrangement uses TRBV6-1 and TRBJ2-5; D possibly corresponds to TRBD1 (6 bases). V lost 6 bases to trimming and J lost 5 bases, with 16 bases between them. This CDR3 region has 14 residues. Germline lookup yields CDR1 MNHNS and CDR2 SASEGT. The CDR3 here is CASRASGEFETQYF. CDR3 in DNA: TGTGCCAGCAGAGCCTCAGGGGAGTTTGAGACCCAGTACTTC.

This clonotype showed up just a few times. Here the CDR3 reads CASSQVDGYSNQPQHF. CDR3 coding DNA: TGCGCCAGCAGCCAAGTAGACGGTTATAGCAATCAGCCCCAGCATTTT. J is TRBJ1-5 and V is TRBV4-1; D ambiguous. This CDR3 contains 16 residues. Looked up from germline, CDR1 is MGHRA and CDR2 is YSYEKL. The V end lost 1 base, the J end lost 0 bases, and 10 bases lay between the germline ends.

This clonotype was recorded many times. The chain is built from TRBV12-3 or TRBV12-4 and TRBJ2-2, with D maybe TRBD2 (6 bases). Trimming took off 4 bases at V and 9 bases at J, with 18 bases between the two ends. The CDR3 covers 15 residues. The CDR3 protein is CASSSRDGGLRELFF. The CDR3 bases are TGTGCCAGCAGTTCCCGGGACGGGGGTCTTAGGGAGCTGTTTTTT.

This clonotype was counted a few times. The chain links TRBV20-1 to TRBJ1-4, with D unresolved. CDR1 DFQATT and CDR2 SNEGSKA come from the germline V gene (reference sequence). V lost 3 bases and J lost 4, with 9 bases in between. The CDR3 has 13 amino acids. CDR3 bases: TGCAGTGCTAGTTCCAGACATAATGAAAAACTGTTTTTT. Translating gives CSASSRHNEKLFF.

The genes are TRBV12-3 or TRBV12-4 and TRBJ2-2; the match to TRBD2 covers 7 bases. This CDR3 region has 16 residues. Losses at the gene ends were 3 bases for V and 3 bases for J; bases not matched to a gene: 7. As DNA, the CDR3 is TGTGCCAGCAGTTTGAGTCCTAGCGGTGACACCGGGGAGCTGTTTTTT. Its translation is CASSLSPSGDTGELFF.

This clonotype appeared many times. The chain carries TRBV5-1 and TRBJ2-7, with a possible D match to TRBD1 (6 bases). The CDR3 runs to 13 residues. Between the trimmed V and J ends, which lost 1 base and 6 bases, there was a span of 11 bases. The germline V gene encodes CDR1 SGHRS and CDR2 YFSETQ. CDR3 sequence: CASSLQGTGEQYF. The CDR3 nucleotides read TGCGCCAGCAGCTTGCAGGGGACGGGCGAGCAGTACTTC.

This clonotype was counted at least ten times. The rearrangement joins TRBV20-1 to TRBJ1-1, with D hard to call. Germline-derived CDR1 and CDR2 are DFQATT and SNEGSKA (reference sequence). This CDR3 contains 17 residues. The V gene lost 2 bases and the J gene lost 1 base, with 20 bases spanning the gap. CDR3 nucleotides: TGCAGTGCTAGACCAACCAGACCACAGATTGAGAACACTGAAGCTTTCTTT. It translates to CSARPTRPQIENTEAFF.

This rearrangement joins TRBV12-3 or TRBV12-4 to TRBJ2-3; 13 bases are a match to TRBD2. V was pared by 5 bases and J by 5 bases, with 7 bases of the junction left unmatched. CDR3 length: 16 residues. Here the CDR3 DNA reads TGTGCCAGCAGTCCTTGGACTAGCGGGAGCGGAGATACGCAGTATTTT. Translated: CASSPWTSGSGDTQYF.

The chain recombines TRBV19 with TRBJ2-7; 10 bases match TRBD1. Unmatched junction bases numbered 9, after V lost 5 bases and J lost 5 bases. Germline V gives CDR1 LNHDA, CDR2 SQIVND (reference sequence). CDR3 size: 15 residues. The CDR3 nucleotides read TGTGCCAGTAGTCCGGCCGGGACAGGGGACCACGAGCAGTACTTC. Its protein product is CASSPAGTGDHEQYF. Using reference TRBV19 and TRBJ2-7 for the parts outside the CDR3, the full variable domain is DGGITQSPKYLFRKEGQNVTLSCEQNLNHDAMYWYRQDPGQGLRLIYYSQIVNDFQKGDIAEGYSVSREKKESFPLTVTSAQKNPTAFYLCASSPAGTGDHEQYFGPGTRLTVT.

This clonotype was observed a few times. This CDR3 is CASSTGHDNYGYTF. The CDR3 DNA reads as TGTGCCAGCAGCACGGGACACGATAACTATGGCTACACCTTC. The chain links TRBV5-4 to TRBJ1-2; TRBD1 is a possible D gene (6 bases). The CDR3 is made up of 14 amino acids. Between the trimmed V and J ends, which lost 4 bases and 1 base, there was a span of 11 bases. CDR1 and CDR2 from the germline V gene are SGHNT and YYREEE (reference sequence). Complete variable domain (other parts from reference TRBV5-4 and TRBJ1-2): ETGVTQSPTHLIKTRGQQVTLRCSSQSGHNTVSWYQQALGQGPQFIFQYYREEENGRGNFPPRFSGLQFPNYSSELNVNALELDDSALYLCASSTGHDNYGYTFGSGTRLTVV.

There are a few counts of this clonotype. The CDR3 DNA follows: TGCGCCAGCACCCCGACTAGCGGAGGGGGGACCCAGTACTTC. It is translated as CASTPTSGGGTQYF. J is TRBJ2-5 and V is TRBV5-1; 9 positions agree with TRBD2. Germline lookup yields CDR1 SGHRS and CDR2 YFSETQ. The CDR3 sequence is 14 residues long. With 6 bases clipped from V and 7 bases from J, the junction kept 10 bases outside the gene matches.

This clonotype was recorded many times. The rearrangement links TRBV5-1 to TRBJ1-2; D gene uncertain. V was trimmed by 4 bases and J by 5 bases, leaving 15 bases between them. The CDR3 is 14 residues long. Germline CDR1 is SGHRS and CDR2 is YFSETQ. The CDR3 bases are TGCGCCAGCAGCACCCAGACTGGTTTTTATGGCTACACCTTC. Translating gives CASSTQTGFYGYTF.

Worth noting for this clonotype: A much bigger clone sits one base away, suggesting this may be a read error. The rearrangement joins TRBV3-1 to TRBJ2-7, with 9 bases lining up with TRBD2. Germline CDR1 and CDR2: LGHDT and YNNKEL (reference sequence). The CDR3 is 16 residues long. The CDR3 is CASGQDLASGTYEQYF. As DNA, the CDR3 is TGTGCCAGCGGCCAAGACTTGGCTAGCGGGACGTACGAGCAGTACTTC.